A selection of T cell receptor beta chains follows, all from one sample in a study of T-cell memory formation after mild COVID-19. TCRdb independently ran MiXCR on the 5' RACE reads; one entry per CDR3 protein. The sample shows under 300,000 distinct CDR3 sequences, about 17% of them seen only once. Sequencing input: PBMCs or a T cell subset sorted from them (not recorded which). Receptors were obtained from a man between 18 and 29 years old who had mild COVID-19 (a few samples of this study predate the infection). Cell type and time point are not known. Both conserved end residues are part of each CDR3. D genes are given only for firm matches. Clone size is not always given. Where it is, it says once, few, many or a class for expanded clones.

TRBV28	TRBJ2-5	NA	TRBD1	TGTGCCAGCAGACCGGGACAGGTCAGGGCCCAGTACTTC	CASRPGQVRAQYF
TRBV18	TRBJ2-6	few	NA	TGTGCCAGCTCAGAGCAAAATTCTGGGGCCAACGTCCTGACTTTC	CASSEQNSGANVLTF
TRBV6-5	TRBJ2-5	NA	NA	TGTGCCAGCAGGACCTCACTAGCCGTGTCGACCCAGTACTTC	CASRTSLAVSTQYF
TRBV6-5	TRBJ1-5	NA	NA	TGTGCCAGCAGTTACAACAGGGCAAACCAGCCCCAGCATTTT	CASSYNRANQPQHF
TRBV28	TRBJ1-2	NA	NA	TGTGCCAGCAGTTTTTTCCGAGGGAGGTCGGGGGGCTACACCTTC	CASSFFRGRSGGYTF
TRBV21-1	TRBJ2-5	NA	NA	TGTGCCAGCAGCAAAGTTAGCAGGGGAGGCTTGGAGACCCAGTACTTC	CASSKVSRGGLETQYF
TRBV5-1	TRBJ2-7	NA	NA	TGCGCCAGCAGCTTGGGGAAGGGCTACGAGCAGTACTTC	CASSLGKGYEQYF
TRBV12-3/TRBV12-4	TRBJ2-5	many	NA	TGTGCCAGCAGTTTCACTAGGGGTGCGACCCAGTACTTC	CASSFTRGATQYF
TRBV20-1	TRBJ2-5	few	NA	TGCAGTGCTAGAGTAGGGAGCTTTCGTGAGACCCAGTACTTC	CSARVGSFRETQYF
TRBV7-9	TRBJ2-7	NA	NA	TGTGCCAGCAGCTCTGACGTGCAGTACTTC	CASSSDVQYF
TRBV7-9	TRBJ1-1	few	NA	TGTGCCAGCAGCCCAAGACAGGCGGGCACTGAAGCTTTCTTT	CASSPRQAGTEAFF
TRBV20-1	TRBJ2-2	few	TRBD1	TGCAGTGCACCCGGGACAGCAAACACCGGGGAGCTGTTTTTT	CSAPGTANTGELFF
TRBV5-1	TRBJ1-2	many	NA	TGCGCCAGCAGCGCCGACCCGACCTCCGGGTTAAGCTATGGCTACACCTTC	CASSADPTSGLSYGYTF
TRBV9	TRBJ2-7	NA	TRBD1	TGTGCCAGCAGCGTAGGTGGACAGGGTTACGAGCAGTACTTC	CASSVGGQGYEQYF
TRBV5-1	TRBJ1-1	NA	NA	TGCGCCAGCAGCTTGGCTGGGGTGGGACCCCCCCGACAAGCTGAAGCTTTCTTT	CASSLAGVGPPRQAEAFF
TRBV5-1	TRBJ1-1	many	NA	TGCGCCAGCAGCGTAGCTCGTATGAACACTGAAGCTTTCTTT	CASSVARMNTEAFF
TRBV7-9	TRBJ1-2	few	NA	TGTGCCAGCAGCCCTAGCCCCTTGGGCTACACCTTC	CASSPSPLGYTF
TRBV29-1	TRBJ2-3	NA	TRBD1	TGCAGCGTTGAGGGACAGGGGTCAGATACGCAGTATTTT	CSVEGQGSDTQYF
TRBV24-1	TRBJ2-3	NA	NA	TGTGCCACCAGTGATTTGCCGGGGGATACGCAGTATTTT	CATSDLPGDTQYF
TRBV6-2/TRBV6-3	TRBJ2-2	few	NA	TGTGCCAGCAGTGTACTAAGCTACTCCACCGGGGAGCTGTTTTTT	CASSVLSYSTGELFF
TRBV2	TRBJ1-2	once	NA	TGTGCCAGCTGGGCAGGGTATGGCTACACCTTC	CASWAGYGYTF
TRBV27	TRBJ2-7	many	TRBD1	TGTGCCAGCAGTCTACAGGGGGCAGCCTACGAGCAGTACTTC	CASSLQGAAYEQYF
TRBV6-2/TRBV6-3	TRBJ2-4	NA	NA	TGTGCCAGCAGTTATAGGGGACTTCAGTACTTC	CASSYRGLQYF
TRBV20-1	TRBJ2-5	few	NA	TGCAGTGCTAGAGTGAGAGGGCGGGAGACCCAGTACTTC	CSARVRGRETQYF
TRBV4-2	TRBJ2-4	NA	TRBD1	TGTGCCAGCAGCCAAGAAACAGGGGTAAACATTCAGTACTTC	CASSQETGVNIQYF
TRBV9	TRBJ2-3	many	NA	TGTGCCAGCAGCGTGGGGGAACTCACAGATACGCAGTATTTT	CASSVGELTDTQYF
TRBV4-1	TRBJ1-4	few	NA	TGCGCCAGCAGCCAAGAGCCTAGACAGGCTGACGATGAAAAACTGTTTTTT	CASSQEPRQADDEKLFF
TRBV29-1	TRBJ2-1	few	NA	TGCAGCGTTGGATCCGGGTCAGGGGACAATGAGCAGTTCTTC	CSVGSGSGDNEQFF
TRBV5-1	TRBJ1-3	NA	NA	TGCGCCAGCAGCACCACAGGGAGCTCTGGAAACACCATATATTTT	CASSTTGSSGNTIYF
TRBV9	TRBJ2-6	NA	NA	TGTGCCAGCAGCCCTCTGGGCCTCCCGAGGTCTGGGGCCAACGTCCTGACTTTC	CASSPLGLPRSGANVLTF
TRBV29-1	TRBJ2-7	NA	NA	TGCAGCGTTGGGAGCTACGAGCAGTACTTC	CSVGSYEQYF
TRBV6-5	TRBJ1-2	few	TRBD1	TGTGCCAGCAGTTCTGCCGGGACAGGGGGCTATGGCTACACCTTC	CASSSAGTGGYGYTF
TRBV4-1	TRBJ2-3	many	NA	TGCGCCAGCAGCCAAGCGGGAGATACGCAGTATTTT	CASSQAGDTQYF
TRBV5-5	TRBJ1-1	few	TRBD1	TGTGCCAGCAGCTCCTTAGGGAGGGGGCTGTTCCTGAACACTGAAGCTTTCTTT	CASSSLGRGLFLNTEAFF
TRBV5-6	TRBJ1-5	few	NA	TGTGCCAGCAGCTTGGCCCTTGGCAATCAGCCCCAGCATTTT	CASSLALGNQPQHF
TRBV4-1	TRBJ2-1	NA	NA	TGCGCCAGCAGCCAACCGTACAATGAGCAGTTCTTC	CASSQPYNEQFF
TRBV15	TRBJ1-1	many	NA	TGTGCCACCAGCAGAGGGTTTAACAGGAGGAACACTGAAGCTTTCTTT	CATSRGFNRRNTEAFF
TRBV4-1	TRBJ1-2	few	NA	TGCGCCAGCAGCCAAGCGGGAACGGGGCCCCACTATGGCTACACCTTC	CASSQAGTGPHYGYTF
TRBV20-1	TRBJ2-3	few	TRBD2	TGCAGTGCTCGCCTCACTAGCGCCACAGATACGCAGTATTTT	CSARLTSATDTQYF
TRBV28	TRBJ1-2	many	TRBD1	TGTGCCAGCAGTGCCGCTACTCAGACAGGGATCAACTATGGCTACACCTTC	CASSAATQTGINYGYTF
TRBV5-5	TRBJ1-6	NA	NA	TGTGCCAGCAGCTTGGGGGGGGTGTATAATTCACCCCTCCACTTT	CASSLGGVYNSPLHF
TRBV5-1	TRBJ2-5	few	TRBD1	TGCGCCAGCAGGACTCAACAGGGGTTCCAAGAGACCCAGTACTTC	CASRTQQGFQETQYF
TRBV12-3/TRBV12-4	TRBJ1-5	few	NA	TGTGCCAGCAGTCCGATAGGGGGACTGCAGCCCCAGCATTTT	CASSPIGGLQPQHF
TRBV5-1	TRBJ1-1	many	NA	TGCGCCAGCAGCTTGCAGGGCGCTGAAGCTTTCTTT	CASSLQGAEAFF
TRBV4-1	TRBJ2-2	few	NA	TGCGCCAGCAGCCAAGATTTGCTTACGGCCAACACCGGGGAGCTGTTTTTT	CASSQDLLTANTGELFF
TRBV20-1	TRBJ2-3	few	NA	TGCAGTGCTAGAGATTCTAGTTCGGTCGGCCCGCAGTATTTT	CSARDSSSVGPQYF
TRBV7-2	TRBJ2-7	few	NA	TGTGCCAGCAGCCGCGGGACGGCGGTAGCCTACGAGCAGTACTTC	CASSRGTAVAYEQYF
TRBV12-3/TRBV12-4	TRBJ2-1	NA	NA	TGTGCCAGCAGTAAGCCCCATGAGCAGTTCTTC	CASSKPHEQFF
TRBV11-2	TRBJ1-2	few	TRBD1	TGTGCCAGCAGCACAGGGGGCTATGGCTACACCTTC	CASSTGGYGYTF
TRBV12-3/TRBV12-4	TRBJ1-5	NA	NA	TGTGCCAGCAGTTTTAACCCTTATCAGCCCCAGCATTTT	CASSFNPYQPQHF
TRBV12-3/TRBV12-4	TRBJ2-4	few	TRBD2	TGTGCCAGCAGTACGCTAGCGGGGGGGCTTGGCAAAAACATTCAGTACTTC	CASSTLAGGLGKNIQYF
TRBV12-3/TRBV12-4	TRBJ1-2	NA	NA	TGTGCCACCAAACGGGGGGCAGCTAACTATGGCTACACCTTC	CATKRGAANYGYTF
TRBV20-1	TRBJ1-5	NA	NA	TGCAGTGCTTCGGACGGAACGAGCAATCAGCCCCAGCATTTT	CSASDGTSNQPQHF
TRBV29-1	TRBJ1-2	NA	NA	TGCAGCGCCTTAGAGGCCTGGAAGATGCCCTATGGCTACACCTTC	CSALEAWKMPYGYTF
TRBV14	TRBJ1-2	NA	NA	TGTGCCAGCAGCCAAAGGGGGGCTAAAGGCTACACCTTC	CASSQRGAKGYTF
TRBV18	TRBJ1-1	NA	TRBD1	TGTGCCAGCTCACCACCGGGACAGGGGGTTGGTGGCACTGAAGCTTTCTTT	CASSPPGQGVGGTEAFF
TRBV12-3/TRBV12-4	TRBJ2-3	few	TRBD2	TGTGCCAGCAGTTTGCGACTAGCGGGGAGTTCAGATACGCAGTATTTT	CASSLRLAGSSDTQYF